This T cell receptor beta chain was obtained from a study of shared clonotypes between healthy human individuals. The study's findings and limits: Researchers sampled only blood; tissue repertoires likely differ. Several donors shared approximately 5% of their naive CD4 clonotypes. The genetic and exposure-history diversity represented was limited by few donors.

As for this clone: Its antigen is unidentified.

The CDR3 covers 15 residues. Germline V lookup: CDR1 SQVTM, CDR2 ANQGSEA. V shed 6 bases, J shed 2 bases, and the junction held 8 bases outside the gene matches. Only CD45RO-negative cells positively selected for CCR7 counted as naive CD8 cells, so terminally differentiated effector memory CD45RA+ cells were excluded. Each subset's genomic DNA was shared equally among a number of immunoSEQ plates. Only in-frame clones appear in the TCRdb table, and some are missing; sequencing was by immunoSEQ multiplex PCR. The sample holds about 2.1 million clones, 90% to 95% seen once. Sequencing was performed on naive CD8+ T cells from PBMCs. The chain links TRBV29-1 to TRBJ2-3, with TRBD2 identical over 10 bases. The TCR originated in a young man in good health. Some clones in this sample may be carry-over from other donors' samples. The CDR3 here is CSVDSTSGITDTQYF. The CDR3 DNA follows: TGCAGCGTCGATTCCACTAGCGGGATCACAGATACGCAGTATTTT.